The 32 T cell receptor beta chains given below trace back to one sample, sequenced in a study of identical twins. TCRdb analysed the 5' RACE reads with MiXCR anew, one entry per CDR3 protein. The sample has approximately 1.8 million distinct CDR3 sequences, roughly 35% seen once. Sequencing was carried out using cord blood. The source of these receptors is a newborn girl in good health.

The rearrangement joins TRBV6-5 to TRBJ2-7, with a tentative D call TRBD2 (5 bases). The V end lost 6 bases, the J end lost 3 bases, and 15 bases lay between the germline ends. CDR1 is MNHEY and CDR2 is SVGAGI in the germline V gene. The CDR3 runs to 14 residues. The CDR3 DNA sequence: TGTGCCAGCAGCTCCGAAGGAGGTCACTACGAGCAGTACTTC. It specifies CASSSEGGHYEQYF.

The rearrangement uses TRBV20-1 and TRBJ2-3, with D perhaps TRBD1 (5 bases). The CDR3 loop spans 12 amino acids. Trimming removed 3 bases at V and 7 bases at J, with 11 bases between. The germline gives CDR1 DFQATT, CDR2 SNEGSKA (reference sequence). CDR3 coding DNA: TGCAGTGCTAGTTCCGACAGCCATACGCAGTATTTT. Its translation: CSASSDSHTQYF.

The chain joins TRBV10-3 to TRBJ2-1; D ambiguous. Trimming shortened V by 3 bases and J by 1 base, and 7 bases separated the two germline ends. This CDR3 spans 14 amino acids. Germline CDR1 is ENHRY and CDR2 is SYGVKD. The DNA of the CDR3 is TGTGCCATCAGTGACACGGCGTCCTACAATGAGCAGTTCTTC. As protein: CAISDTASYNEQFF.

This chain links TRBV20-1 with TRBJ2-3; 12 bases agree with TRBD1. The CDR3 sequence is 13 residues long. CDR1 and CDR2 (germline): DFQATT, SNEGSKA (reference sequence). The ends lost 5 bases at V and 5 bases at J; junction bases unmatched: 2. CDR3 nucleotide sequence: TGCAGTGCTGGGACAGGGGGCGGAGATACGCAGTATTTT. Its protein is CSAGTGGGDTQYF.

This clonotype has ten or more counts. The V and J genes are TRBV5-1 and TRBJ2-5; 10 nucleotides align to TRBD2. V was clipped by 4 bases and J by 2 bases; unmatched bases: 5. Germline V gene data show CDR1 as SGHRS and CDR2 as YFSETQ. The CDR3 sequence is 15 residues long. The CDR3 DNA is TGCGCCAGCAGCACCGGGACTAGCGTACAAGAGACCCAGTACTTC. It specifies CASSTGTSVQETQYF.

This chain joins TRBV20-1 and TRBJ2-1; either TRBD1 or TRBD2 may supply D (5 bases each). V was cut by 5 bases and J by 0 bases, with 14 bases left in between. This CDR3 has 15 amino acids. Germline loops: CDR1 DFQATT, CDR2 SNEGSKA (reference sequence). The CDR3 DNA sequence: TGCAGTGCTGGACGGGACCCCCCCTCCTACAATGAGCAGTTCTTC. As protein: CSAGRDPPSYNEQFF.

This clonotype has ten or more counts. The rearrangement joins TRBV7-9 to TRBJ2-4, with D maybe TRBD1 (7 bases). CDR3 length equals 17 residues. Looked up from germline, CDR1 is SEHNR and CDR2 is FQNEAQ (reference sequence). V lost 5 bases and J 0 bases, leaving 17 bases between the germline ends. CDR3 loop: CASSATRQGLAKNIQYF. As DNA, the CDR3 is TGTGCCAGCAGCGCGACTAGACAGGGCTTAGCCAAAAACATTCAGTACTTC.

V and J are TRBV7-2 and TRBJ1-5; the D gene is possibly TRBD1 (5 bases). Trimming left V 1 base short and J 10 bases short, with 14 bases between. The germline V gene has CDR1 SGHTA and CDR2 FQGNSA. The CDR3 contains 14 residues. The CDR3 region is CASSLVQAFEPQHF. In DNA, the CDR3 is TGTGCCAGCAGCTTAGTACAGGCCTTTGAACCCCAGCATTTT.

This clonotype was counted only a few times. The chain links TRBV20-1 to TRBJ2-7; possible D gene TRBD1, 6 bases. Germline V gene lookup returns CDR1 DFQATT and CDR2 SNEGSKA (reference sequence). The CDR3 covers 12 residues. In DNA, the CDR3 is TGCAGGCCACAGGGTTATATCTACGAGCAGTACTTC. Translating gives CRPQGYIYEQYF.

This clonotype came up a few times. This CDR3 reads CASRGDSGGWADTQYF. Here the CDR3 DNA reads TGTGCCAGCAGGGGGGATAGCGGGGGGTGGGCAGATACGCAGTATTTT. The rearrangement uses TRBV25-1 and TRBJ2-3; 10 bases map to TRBD2. The CDR3 is 16 amino acids. V lost 6 bases, J lost 4 bases, and 10 bases stayed unmatched. Looked up from germline, CDR1 is MGHDK and CDR2 is SYGVNS.

This clonotype occurred a few times. This chain connects TRBV13 to TRBJ2-7; 8 nucleotides align to TRBD2. V was pared by 3 bases and J by 2 bases, with 18 bases of the junction left unmatched. CDR3 size: 19 residues. Germline CDR1 PRHDT, CDR2 FYEKMQ (reference sequence). DNA of the CDR3: TGTGCCAGCAGCTTTTCGAATCCATTTGGCGGGGGGAAGGCCTACGAGCAGTACTTC. It encodes CASSFSNPFGGGKAYEQYF.

This clonotype was seen only a few times. The V and J genes are TRBV28 and TRBJ2-3; D unresolved. This CDR3 contains 11 residues. The V end was cut by 8 bases, the J end by 4 bases, with 7 bases between. In germline, CDR1 is MDHEN, CDR2 SYDVKM. The CDR3 is CASAGPDTQYF. The CDR3 DNA sequence: TGTGCCAGCGCAGGTCCAGATACGCAGTATTTT.

The chain has TRBV28 and TRBJ2-1; D remains unclear. Germline CDR1 and CDR2: MDHEN and SYDVKM. V lost 5 bases and J lost 13, with 12 bases in between. The CDR3 consists of 11 residues. This CDR3 reads CASSEEETQFF. CDR3 DNA sequence: TGTGCCAGCAGTGAAGAGGAGACCCAGTTCTTC. Drawing the rest from reference TRBV28 and TRBJ2-1, the complete variable domain is DVKVTQSSRYLVKRTGEKVFLECVQDMDHENMFWYRQDPGLGLRLIYFSYDVKMKEKGDIPEGYSVSREKKERFSLILESASTNQTSMYLCASSEEETQFFGPGTRLTVL.

This clonotype was counted many times. The rearrangement links TRBV12-3 or TRBV12-4 to TRBJ2-1; the D gene is possibly TRBD2 (5 bases). The CDR3 contains 14 residues. Trimming removed 4 bases at V and 3 bases at J, with 10 bases between. As DNA, the CDR3 is TGTGCCAGCAGTTCGAGAGGGAACTACAATGAGCAGTTCTTC. Translation: CASSSRGNYNEQFF.

The chain employs TRBV5-1 and TRBJ2-2; D unclear. V was trimmed by 1 base and J by 1 base, leaving 8 bases between them. This CDR3 is built from 15 residues. Germline V lookup: CDR1 SGHRS, CDR2 YFSETQ. This chain's CDR3 is CASSLSQVNTGELFF. The CDR3 bases are TGCGCCAGCAGCTTGTCGCAGGTGAACACCGGGGAGCTGTTTTTT.

The chain combines TRBV3-1 with TRBJ1-2; 8 nucleotides align to TRBD1. Germline V gives CDR1 LGHDT, CDR2 YNNKEL (reference sequence). The length of the CDR3 is 19 residues. After removal of 0 bases from V and 2 bases from J, the junction contained 14 bases not matched to a gene. The CDR3 nucleotides are TGTGCCAGCAGCCAAGATAACCCCCAATTCCGGACAGGGAACTATGGCTACACCTTC. Amino acid sequence: CASSQDNPQFRTGNYGYTF.

With respect to this clonotype: A read error may explain this, as a much larger clone is one base away. The rearrangement links TRBV12-3 or TRBV12-4 to TRBJ2-3; D is uncertain. The CDR3 is 15 amino acids. The CDR3 loop reads CASSPRPYPADMQYF. The CDR3 nucleotides read TGTGCCAGCAGTCCGCGACCCTACCCCGCAGATATGCAGTATTTT.

This clonotype was picked up a small number of times. J is TRBJ2-7 and V is TRBV2; TRBD2 is a possible D gene (5 bases). The CDR3 is 15 amino acids. Germline CDR1 reads SNHLY; CDR2 reads FYNNEI. The ends were cut back, 0 bases at V and 3 bases at J, with 12 bases in the middle. CDR3 bases: TGTGCCAGCAGTGAAGCGCGGGTGGATTACTACGAGCAGTACTTC. Translation: CASSEARVDYYEQYF.

This clonotype showed up just a few times. J is TRBJ2-7 and V is TRBV12-3 or TRBV12-4; TRBD2 agrees at 12 bases. Trimming took 3 bases from V and 0 from J; bases not matched to a gene: 3. This CDR3 is 16 amino acids long. The CDR3 DNA sequence: TGTGCCAGCAGTTTCGGGACTAGCGGGCGCTCCTACGAGCAGTACTTC. Amino acids: CASSFGTSGRSYEQYF.

This clonotype turned up a few times. The chain combines TRBV2 with TRBJ1-2, with TRBD1 identical over 8 bases. Germline V gene sequence: CDR1 SNHLY, CDR2 FYNNEI. This CDR3 is built from 13 residues. Losses at the gene ends were 2 bases for V and 8 bases for J; bases not matched to a gene: 4. This chain's CDR3 is CASSESGGMGYTF. CDR3 nucleotides: TGTGCCAGCAGTGAATCAGGGGGCATGGGCTACACCTTC. Together with reference TRBV2 and TRBJ1-2, the CDR3 gives the full variable domain: EPEVTQTPSHQVTQMGQEVILRCVPISNHLYFYWYRQILGQKVEFLVSFYNNEISEKSEIFDDQFSVERPDGSNFTLKIRSTKLEDSAMYFCASSESGGMGYTFGSGTRLTVV.

The chain employs TRBV4-1 and TRBJ1-5; 8 positions match TRBD1. Germline CDR1 and CDR2: MGHRA and YSYEKL. V shed 4 bases and J 10 bases; nucleotides not matched to a gene: 12. The CDR3 extends over 15 amino acids. The CDR3 bases are TGCGCCAGCAGCCGGATACAGGGGGAAAAGGTACCCCAGCATTTT. Protein product: CASSRIQGEKVPQHF.

The chain couples TRBV12-3 or TRBV12-4 to TRBJ2-3; D is unresolved. The V and J ends lost 4 bases and 2 bases respectively, with 13 bases between them. This CDR3 contains 15 residues. The CDR3 loop reads CASSSWSAHTDTQYF. In DNA, the CDR3 is TGTGCCAGCAGTTCGTGGAGCGCCCACACAGATACGCAGTATTTT.

This clonotype was seen more than once but under ten times. V gene TRBV5-1 combines with J gene TRBJ2-1; TRBD1 agrees at 8 bases. The germline V gene encodes CDR1 SGHRS and CDR2 YFSETQ. The CDR3 contains 15 residues. V lost 6 bases to trimming and J lost 3 bases; unmatched junction nucleotides: 8. The DNA for the CDR3 is TGCGCCAGCACCCTTCAGGGGGCGGGCTACAATGAGCAGTTCTTC. Its translation: CASTLQGAGYNEQFF.

CDR3 in amino acids: CASSQHGVSNQPQHF. The CDR3 coding sequence is TGCGCCAGCAGCCAACACGGAGTTAGCAATCAGCCCCAGCATTTT. The chain employs TRBV4-1 and TRBJ1-5; D is unclear. The length of the CDR3 is 15 residues. The V gene's germline CDR1 is MGHRA and CDR2 YSYEKL. V dropped 2 bases and J dropped 0 bases, with 8 bases sitting between them.

There are many counts of this clonotype. V usage is TRBV20-1 and J usage is TRBJ2-1; TRBD2 matches at 8 bases. Germline V gives CDR1 DFQATT, CDR2 SNEGSKA (reference sequence). V dropped 5 bases and J dropped 0; count of bases not matched to a gene: 3. The CDR3 is 14 amino acids. The DNA of the CDR3 is TGCAGTGCTGCTACTAGCGGCTCCTACAATGAGCAGTTCTTC. It encodes CSAATSGSYNEQFF.

This clonotype was observed a few times. The chain combines TRBV20-1 with TRBJ2-7, with 9 bases that match TRBD2. This CDR3 is built from 14 residues. Germline CDR1 and CDR2: DFQATT and SNEGSKA (reference sequence). With 6 bases clipped from V and 2 bases from J, the junction kept 8 bases outside the gene matches. The CDR3 sequence is CSAPGTSRTYEQYF. The CDR3 DNA sequence: TGCAGTGCCCCCGGGACTAGCCGTACCTACGAGCAGTACTTC.

The V call is TRBV7-2, the J call TRBJ1-2; 9 bases match TRBD1. The CDR3 extends over 15 amino acids. CDR1 and CDR2 (germline): SGHTA, FQGNSA. V was clipped by 7 bases and J by 4 bases; unmatched bases: 10. The CDR3 is CASTSGQGGGYGYTF. The CDR3 nucleotides read TGTGCCAGCACGTCGGGACAGGGTGGCGGCTATGGCTACACCTTC. The full variable domain, with the rest looked up from reference TRBV7-2 and TRBJ1-2, is GAGVSQSPSNKVTEKGKDVELRCDPISGHTALYWYRQSLGQGLEFLIYFQGNSAPDKSGLPSDRFSAERTGGSVSTLTIQRTQQEDSAVYLCASTSGQGGGYGYTFGSGTRLTVV.

This chain connects TRBV6-5 to TRBJ2-1; possibly TRBD1 for D (5 bases). Trimming took off 0 bases at V and 6 bases at J, with 12 bases between the two ends. The germline V gene has CDR1 MNHEY and CDR2 SVGAGI. CDR3 length equals 15 residues. The CDR3 sequence: CASSYSPGLSNEQFF. In nucleotides, the CDR3 is TGTGCCAGCAGTTACTCACCAGGGTTGAGCAATGAGCAGTTCTTC.

The table lists this clonotype with a few counts. CDR3 in DNA: TGCAGCGTGATGGGGGGACTAGCGGGAGGTAACTACGAGCAGTACTTC. Amino acids: CSVMGGLAGGNYEQYF. The V gene is TRBV29-1, the J gene TRBJ2-7, with 15 bases fitting TRBD2. Per the germline V gene, CDR1 is SQVTM and CDR2 is ANQGSEA. V trimming: 6 bases; J trimming: 3 bases; junction bases outside the gene matches: 9. The CDR3 consists of 16 residues.

This clonotype was observed many times. The rearrangement joins TRBV5-5 to TRBJ1-2; 9 bases are shared with TRBD1. The germline V gene encodes CDR1 SGHKS and CDR2 YYEKEE (reference sequence). Losses at the gene ends were 3 bases for V and 8 bases for J; bases not matched to a gene: 2. This CDR3 contains 12 residues. The CDR3 region is CASSWTGEGYTF. The CDR3 DNA is TGTGCCAGCAGCTGGACAGGGGAGGGCTACACCTTC.

The table lists this clonotype with a few counts. The chain links TRBV10-3 to TRBJ1-5; 7 bases map to TRBD1. In germline, CDR1 is ENHRY, CDR2 SYGVKD. V dropped 2 bases and J dropped 6; count of bases not matched to a gene: 4. CDR3 size: 14 residues. The CDR3 nucleotides are TGTGCCATCAGTGAGGGAGGGGGCGGTCAGCCCCAGCATTTT. Amino acid sequence: CAISEGGGGQPQHF.

This clonotype came up once. The rearrangement uses TRBV7-2 and TRBJ2-3; no definite D call. Germline V gene sequence: CDR1 SGHTA, CDR2 FQGNSA. The germline V and J ends were trimmed by 0 bases and 4 bases, with 11 bases remaining between them. There are 15 residues in the CDR3. This CDR3 reads CASSLAPRPADTQYF. The CDR3 bases are TGTGCCAGCAGCTTAGCCCCTAGGCCGGCAGATACGCAGTATTTT.